Shown below are 22 T cell receptor beta chains from a single sample sequenced in a study of immune aging and cytomegalovirus after organ transplant. Sample time point: five sample-tagged time points from pre-transplant (day -1) to day 368 post-transplant, pooled. The antigens of these receptors remain unknown. A microwell BD Rhapsody targeted mRNA and AbSeq workflow captured the cells and built the libraries. TCRdb independently ran MiXCR on the single-cell sequencing reads; one entry per CDR3 protein. Here the sample spans 20,000 to 25,000 distinct CDR3 sequences, 36% being singletons. Material: CMV peptide-activated CD4+ and CD8+ T cells sorted from blood, obtained at five time points, pooled. The subset: sorted CD8+CD137+ and CD4+CD154+ T cells after more than 9 h CMV IE-1 peptide stimulation. The source of these receptors is a female donor who had a heart transplant and CMV viremia.

The V call is TRBV5-4, the J call TRBJ2-1; 8 nucleotides line up with TRBD2. The CDR3 is 15 amino acids. Losses at the gene ends were 6 bases for V and 3 bases for J; bases not matched to a gene: 8. Germline V gene lookup returns CDR1 SGHNT and CDR2 YYREEE (reference sequence). CDR3 sequence reads: CASTFEAGGYNEQFF. The CDR3 DNA reads as TGTGCCAGCACCTTTGAGGCGGGAGGCTACAATGAGCAGTTCTTC.

The gene calls are TRBV19 and TRBJ2-7; a possible D gene is TRBD1 (6 bases). The germline V gene has CDR1 LNHDA and CDR2 SQIVND (reference sequence). The CDR3 is 14 amino acids. V lost 6 bases and J lost 0, with 12 bases in between. The CDR3 nucleotides read TGTGCCAGTAGGTGGGACAAGAGCTCCTACGAGCAGTACTTC. Protein sequence: CASRWDKSSYEQYF. The variable domain in full, with the rest retrieved from reference TRBV19 and TRBJ2-7, is DGGITQSPKYLFRKEGQNVTLSCEQNLNHDAMYWYRQDPGQGLRLIYYSQIVNDFQKGDIAEGYSVSREKKESFPLTVTSAQKNPTAFYLCASRWDKSSYEQYFGPGTRLTVT.

This clonotype was counted a few times. One end of the junction varies from germline; a read error may be responsible. The chain recombines TRBV12-3 or TRBV12-4 with TRBJ2-7; D is ambiguous. CDR3 length: 14 residues. CDR3 nucleotide sequence: TGTGCCGGCAGTTTGAGGAAAGACTCCTACGAGCAGTACTTC. It is translated as CAGSLRKDSYEQYF.

In this sample, this clonotype turned up many times. V is TRBV6-1 and J is TRBJ2-2; 7 bases fit TRBD2. Germline CDR1 and CDR2: MNHNS and SASEGT. The V segment lost 5 bases and the J segment 7 bases; nucleotides outside the gene matches: 16. CDR3 length equals 17 residues. This chain's CDR3 is CASSSSGTPSGIGELFF. CDR3 DNA: TGTGCCAGCAGTTCCTCCGGGACCCCGAGCGGGATCGGGGAGCTGTTTTTT.

Concerning this clonotype itself: Since the CDR3 does not end with the conserved phenylalanine or tryptophan, this likely comes from a read error. The genes are TRBV5-1 and TRBJ2-1; D unclear. With 5 bases removed from V and 7 bases from J, the gap between germline ends came to 16 bases. Germline V lookup: CDR1 SGHRS, CDR2 YFSETQ. The CDR3 runs 14 residues. The CDR3 coding sequence is TGCGCCAGCAGTATGAGGTCCCTGGGGAATGAGCAGTTCTCC. This sequence encodes CASSMRSLGNEQFS.

The chain has TRBV29-1 and TRBJ1-1, with TRBD1 identical over 7 bases. Germline CDR1 reads SQVTM; CDR2 reads ANQGSEA. Unmatched junction bases numbered 11, after V lost 6 bases and J lost 7 bases. CDR3 length equals 13 residues. CDR3 sequence reads: CSVDGQASGEAFF. CDR3 in DNA: TGCAGCGTGGACGGACAGGCCTCGGGTGAAGCTTTCTTT.

The DNA for the CDR3 is TGCGCCAGCAGCTTTGGACAAGTCAGGGAGACCCAGTACTTC. This encodes CASSFGQVRETQYF. The rearrangement uses TRBV5-1 and TRBJ2-5, with D tentatively TRBD1 (5 bases). The CDR3 runs to 14 residues. The V end lost 2 bases, the J end lost 5 bases, and 13 bases lay between the germline ends. Germline V lookup: CDR1 SGHRS, CDR2 YFSETQ.

On this clonotype itself: With a much larger clone just one base away, this may be a read error. The V call is TRBV19, the J call TRBJ2-1, with TRBD1 matching over 7 bases. This CDR3 comprises 14 residues. Germline CDR1 LNHDA, CDR2 SQIVND (reference sequence). CDR3 region: CASTRGQNHDDQFF. The CDR3 coding sequence is TGTGCCAGTACCCGGGGACAGAATCATGATGATCAGTTCTTC.

This clonotype showed up just a few times. The chain links TRBV7-9 to TRBJ2-5; 7 nucleotides line up with TRBD2. The V gene's germline CDR1 is SEHNR and CDR2 FQNEAQ (reference sequence). Losses at the gene ends were 11 bases for V and 2 bases for J; bases not matched to a gene: 5. This CDR3 has 12 amino acids. The CDR3 nucleotides are TGTGCCGGGGGGGAAGGTCAAGAGACCCAGTACTTC. Translated, it gives CAGGEGQETQYF.

In DNA form, the CDR3 reads TGTGCCAGCAGCTTAAGTCGGGGTGGAGGCGAGCAGTACGTC. Translating gives CASSLSRGGGEQYV. The chain couples TRBV11-1 to TRBJ2-7; D may be TRBD2 (5 bases). Trimming removed 2 bases at V and 6 bases at J, with 14 bases between. This CDR3 has 14 amino acids. Germline V gene sequence: CDR1 SGHAT, CDR2 FQDESV (reference sequence).

The chain combines TRBV11-2 with TRBJ2-3; unclear D gene. The V end was cut by 4 bases, the J end by 5 bases, with 7 bases between. This CDR3 is built from 12 residues. Germline-derived CDR1 and CDR2 are SGHAT and FQNNGV. The CDR3: CASSSWGDTQYF. In nucleotides, the CDR3 is TGTGCCAGCAGCTCGTGGGGAGATACGCAGTATTTT. The full variable domain, rest sourced from reference TRBV11-2 and TRBJ2-3, is EAGVAQSPRYKIIEKRQSVAFWCNPISGHATLYWYQQILGQGPKLLIQFQNNGVVDDSQLPKDRFSAERLKGVDSTLKIQPAKLEDSAVYLCASSSWGDTQYFGPGTRLTVL.

This clonotype has more than one count but fewer than ten. J is TRBJ1-2 and V is TRBV11-1; possible D gene TRBD1, 5 bases. The CDR3 has 15 residues. Trimming removed 5 bases at V and 8 bases at J, with 21 bases between. CDR1 and CDR2 from the germline V gene are SGHAT and FQDESV (reference sequence). Written as DNA, the CDR3 is TGTGCCAGCAGCCCAGAATGGGGGATCCCGGGAGGCTACACCTTC. It yields the protein CASSPEWGIPGGYTF.

This clonotype was picked up many times. J is TRBJ1-3 and V is TRBV2; 7 bases fit TRBD1. The V gene end was trimmed by 3 bases and the J gene end by 0 bases; junction bases not matched to a gene: 17. The CDR3 consists of 20 residues. Per germline, CDR1 SNHLY and CDR2 FYNNEI. CDR3 loop: CASSEAVPGQYFISGNTIYF. The CDR3 DNA is TGTGCCAGCAGTGAGGCTGTCCCGGGACAGTATTTTATCTCTGGAAACACCATATATTTT.

The chain has TRBV7-3 and TRBJ2-7; perhaps TRBD1 as D (6 bases). CDR1 and CDR2 (germline): SGHTA, FQGTGA. V gave up 5 bases and J gave up 6 bases, with 11 bases separating them. The CDR3 is made up of 12 amino acids. The CDR3 nucleotides read TGTGCCAGCAGCACAACAGGGAGCGAGCAGTACTTC. It encodes CASSTTGSEQYF. Using reference TRBV7-3 and TRBJ2-7 for the parts outside the CDR3, the full variable domain is GAGVSQTPSNKVTEKGKYVELRCDPISGHTALYWYRQSLGQGPEFLIYFQGTGAADDSGLPNDRFFAVRPEGSVSTLKIQRTERGDSAVYLCASSTTGSEQYFGPGTRLTVT.

This clonotype was seen ten or more times. This chain uses TRBV11-3 with TRBJ2-5; 9 nucleotides align to TRBD1. The CDR3 loop spans 15 amino acids. J gave up 4 bases and V 6 bases, and 9 bases lay outside the gene matches. Germline values: CDR1 SGHNT, CDR2 YENEEA. The CDR3 here is CASSLGQGPGETQYF. The CDR3 nucleotides are TGTGCCAGCAGTCTCGGACAGGGGCCGGGAGAGACCCAGTACTTC.

The V and J genes are TRBV21-1 and TRBJ1-5; the table's D call, TRBD1, has no DNA check behind it. TRBV21-1 is assigned pseudogene status. This CDR3 has 17 residues. The chain's CDR3 is CASSLGAAGNSNQPQHF. In nucleotides, the CDR3 is TGTGCCAGCAGTTTAGGGGCGGCAGGGAATAGCAATCAGCCCCAGCATTTT.

This clonotype was seen a single time. The gene calls are TRBV5-6 and TRBJ2-7; D is perhaps TRBD1 (6 bases). Germline V gene lookup returns CDR1 SGHDT and CDR2 YYEEEE. The CDR3 has 13 amino acids. The V end was cut by 7 bases, the J end by 2 bases, with 13 bases between. The chain's CDR3 is CASQTGSTYEQYF. For the CDR3, the DNA is TGTGCCAGCCAAACAGGGAGTACCTACGAGCAGTACTTC. The whole variable domain, filled in from reference TRBV5-6 and TRBJ2-7, reads DAGVTQSPTHLIKTRGQQVTLRCSPKSGHDTVSWYQQALGQGPQFIFQYYEEEERQRGNFPDRFSGHQFPNYSSELNVNALLLGDSALYLCASQTGSTYEQYFGPGTRLTVT.

The rearrangement uses TRBV7-8 and TRBJ2-1, with a possible D match to TRBD2 (5 bases). The CDR3 is made up of 13 amino acids. CDR1 is SGHVS, CDR2 FQNEAQ, per germline. V lost 4 bases and J lost 5, with 9 bases in between. CDR3 in DNA: TGTGCCAGCAGCTCCTGGACTGACAATGAGCAGTTCTTC. It is translated as CASSSWTDNEQFF.

Comment on this clonotype: The junction and the germline gene differ at one end; a read error may be behind it. The chain combines TRBV7-9 with TRBJ2-7, with 7 bases aligning to TRBD1. Germline V gene lookup returns CDR1 SEHNR and CDR2 FQNEAQ (reference sequence). There are 14 residues in the CDR3. The CDR3 spells CANSLPGGSYEQYF. In DNA form, the CDR3 reads TGTGCCAACAGCTTACCAGGGGGCTCCTACGAGCAGTACTTC.

This clonotype is medium-sized by share. The chain combines TRBV28 with TRBJ2-2; D ambiguous. Trimming took 2 bases from V and 4 from J, leaving 14 bases between them. Germline assignment: CDR1 MDHEN and CDR2 SYDVKM. This CDR3 contains 16 residues. CDR3 nucleotide sequence: TGTGCCAGCAGTTTAAGCATCTGGGGTGGCACCGGGGAGCTGTTTTTT. It encodes CASSLSIWGGTGELFF.

The chain joins TRBV7-3 to TRBJ2-5; D call uncertain. CDR1 SGHTA and CDR2 FQGTGA come from the germline V gene. The V end was cut by 5 bases, the J end by 5 bases, with 9 bases between. This CDR3 is built from 12 residues. CDR3 loop: CASSRGPETQYF. DNA of the CDR3: TGTGCCAGCAGCCGAGGTCCCGAGACCCAGTACTTC.

In the case of this clonotype: One end of the junction varies from germline; a read error may be responsible. The chain combines TRBV25-1 with TRBJ1-2, with 10 bases matching TRBD1. Per the germline V gene, CDR1 is MGHDK and CDR2 is SYGVNS. The CDR3 runs to 16 residues. CDR3 sequence (DNA): TGTACCAGCGGTGACCCCGGGACAGGGGCCTTCTATGGCTACATCTTC. Its protein is CTSGDPGTGAFYGYIF.